A selection of T cell receptor beta chains follows, all from one sample in a study of blood T cell repertoires in COVID-19. Clones were sequenced by immunoSEQ multiplex PCR, and TCRdb holds only the in-frame ones, with some missing. The table records 450,000 to 500,000 clones, about nine tenths of them present only once. Sequences were obtained from PBMCs or T cells enriched from blood (not recorded which). The receptors stem from a woman between 18 and 29 years old who had recovered from COVID-19. Each CDR3 is given with its conserved first and last residue. A D gene is named only where the DNA matches it firmly. A clone size is listed for some rows: how often the clone was seen (once, few, many), or a class if it is expanded.

v_call: TRBV5-6
clone_size: once
d_call: .
j_call: TRBJ2-2
cdr3_nt: TGTGCCAGCAGCTTGGAGGCAGGGGATGCCGGGGAGCTGTTTTTT
cdr3_aa: CASSLEAGDAGELFF

v_call: TRBV3-1/TRBV3-2
clone_size: .
d_call: .
j_call: TRBJ1-2
cdr3_nt: TGTGCCAGCAGCCCGGTGGGGGGGGAGGATGGCTACACCTTC
cdr3_aa: CASSPVGGEDGYTF

v_call: TRBV4-1
clone_size: .
d_call: TRBD1
j_call: TRBJ2-1
cdr3_nt: TGCGCCAGCAGCCCAGGGGGAGTGGGGAATGAGCAGTTCTTC
cdr3_aa: CASSPGGVGNEQFF

v_call: TRBV28
clone_size: .
d_call: TRBD1
j_call: TRBJ1-2
cdr3_nt: TGTGCCAGCAGTTTAACCCCCCCGGACAGGGGGCTTGTTGGCTACACCTTC
cdr3_aa: CASSLTPPDRGLVGYTF

v_call: TRBV5-4
clone_size: .
d_call: TRBD2
j_call: TRBJ2-7
cdr3_nt: TGTGCCAGCAGTCCCACTAGCGGTCCGCTGTACGAGCAGTACTTC
cdr3_aa: CASSPTSGPLYEQYF

v_call: TRBV5-1
clone_size: .
d_call: TRBD2
j_call: TRBJ2-1
cdr3_nt: TGCGCCAGCAGCGAGCTAGCGGGGGGAACAGGTGAGCAGTTCTTC
cdr3_aa: CASSELAGGTGEQFF

v_call: TRBV3-1/TRBV3-2
clone_size: once
d_call: .
j_call: TRBJ1-4
cdr3_nt: TGTGCCAGCAGCCCCCCGGGGGGTGCAACTAATGAAAAACTGTTTTTT
cdr3_aa: CASSPPGGATNEKLFF

v_call: TRBV11-2
clone_size: .
d_call: .
j_call: TRBJ2-1
cdr3_nt: TGTGCCAGCAGCTTATTGGGCGACAGTTGGAATGAGCAGTTCTTC
cdr3_aa: CASSLLGDSWNEQFF

v_call: TRBV7-8
clone_size: once
d_call: TRBD1
j_call: TRBJ2-7
cdr3_nt: TGTGCCAGCAGCAGTACAGGGGGCTCCTACGAGCAGTACTTC
cdr3_aa: CASSSTGGSYEQYF

v_call: TRBV5-1
clone_size: .
d_call: .
j_call: TRBJ2-2
cdr3_nt: TGCGCCAGCAGCTTGGGGCAGTTGAACACCGGGGAGCTGTTTTTT
cdr3_aa: CASSLGQLNTGELFF

v_call: TRBV9
clone_size: .
d_call: TRBD1
j_call: TRBJ2-5
cdr3_nt: TGTGCCAGCAGCCCACAGGGGACCCAAGAGACCCAGTACTTC
cdr3_aa: CASSPQGTQETQYF

v_call: TRBV3-1/TRBV3-2
clone_size: once
d_call: TRBD1
j_call: TRBJ1-5
cdr3_nt: TGTGCCAGCAGCCAGCTTGACAGGGGGAATCAGCCCCAGCATTTT
cdr3_aa: CASSQLDRGNQPQHF

v_call: TRBV19
clone_size: .
d_call: TRBD1
j_call: TRBJ1-3
cdr3_nt: TGTGCCAGTAGGGGGACAGGTACGCCCGGAAACACCATATATTTT
cdr3_aa: CASRGTGTPGNTIYF

v_call: TRBV5-1
clone_size: .
d_call: .
j_call: TRBJ1-1
cdr3_nt: TGCGCCAGCAGACCTAACACCGGGGCGGGAGGTGGCACTGAAGCTTTCTTT
cdr3_aa: CASRPNTGAGGGTEAFF

v_call: TRBV19
clone_size: .
d_call: .
j_call: TRBJ1-4
cdr3_nt: TGTGCCAGTAGTATAAGCGGGAGAGAGGAAAAACTGTTTTTT
cdr3_aa: CASSISGREEKLFF

v_call: TRBV4-1
clone_size: .
d_call: .
j_call: TRBJ2-3
cdr3_nt: TGCGCCAGCAGCCCCAACCAGGGGGCGGGGGTGAGCGATACGCAGTATTTT
cdr3_aa: CASSPNQGAGVSDTQYF

v_call: TRBV5-5
clone_size: .
d_call: TRBD1
j_call: TRBJ1-4
cdr3_nt: TGTGCCAGCAGTACAGGGGCAGTTCATGAAAAACTGTTTTTT
cdr3_aa: CASSTGAVHEKLFF

v_call: TRBV6-5
clone_size: once
d_call: .
j_call: TRBJ2-7
cdr3_nt: TGTGCCAGCAGTCCCGGGACTGACGACGAGCAGTACTTC
cdr3_aa: CASSPGTDDEQYF

v_call: TRBV5-8
clone_size: .
d_call: TRBD1
j_call: TRBJ2-3
cdr3_nt: TGTGCCAGCAGCCCCGACAGGGTGAGAGATACGCAGTATTTT
cdr3_aa: CASSPDRVRDTQYF

v_call: TRBV20-1
clone_size: .
d_call: .
j_call: TRBJ1-3
cdr3_nt: TGCAGTGCTAGTTTCACAGGGACAGGAAACACCATATATTTT
cdr3_aa: CSASFTGTGNTIYF

v_call: TRBV11-2
clone_size: .
d_call: .
j_call: TRBJ1-2
cdr3_nt: TGTGCCAGCAGCCTCGGACAGAAGATGGGCTACACCTTC
cdr3_aa: CASSLGQKMGYTF

v_call: TRBV5-1
clone_size: .
d_call: .
j_call: TRBJ2-7
cdr3_nt: TGCGCCAGCAGCTTGGATTCCATTTTCGGTCTCTACGAGCAGTACTTC
cdr3_aa: CASSLDSIFGLYEQYF

v_call: TRBV2
clone_size: .
d_call: .
j_call: TRBJ1-4
cdr3_nt: TGTGCCAGCAGGGCGCGGGGGCGGGACGAAAAACTGTTTTTT
cdr3_aa: CASRARGRDEKLFF

v_call: TRBV6-6
clone_size: .
d_call: .
j_call: TRBJ1-5
cdr3_nt: TGTGCCAGCAGTTATATGCGGGATGATCAGCCCCAGCATTTT
cdr3_aa: CASSYMRDDQPQHF

v_call: TRBV5-1
clone_size: .
d_call: .
j_call: TRBJ1-1
cdr3_nt: TGCGCCAGCAGCTTGGGAACAGTGAACACTGAAGCTTTCTTT
cdr3_aa: CASSLGTVNTEAFF

v_call: TRBV7-9
clone_size: .
d_call: TRBD2
j_call: TRBJ2-1
cdr3_nt: TGTGCCAGCAGCCACGGGGGGACCTCGTACAATGAGCAGTTCTTC
cdr3_aa: CASSHGGTSYNEQFF

v_call: TRBV12-5
clone_size: few
d_call: .
j_call: TRBJ1-3
cdr3_nt: TGTGCTAGTGGTTTGGGACAGAGGGGAAACACCATATATTTT
cdr3_aa: CASGLGQRGNTIYF

v_call: TRBV6-4
clone_size: .
d_call: TRBD1
j_call: TRBJ2-2
cdr3_nt: TGTGCCAGCAGTGACTCAGGGGACAGGGTGGCCGGGGAGCTGTTTTTT
cdr3_aa: CASSDSGDRVAGELFF

v_call: TRBV5-4
clone_size: .
d_call: TRBD2
j_call: TRBJ2-1
cdr3_nt: TGTGCCAGCAGCCCTCGGGGCGGGGGGTTAGAGCAGTTCTTC
cdr3_aa: CASSPRGGGLEQFF

v_call: TRBV24-1
clone_size: .
d_call: TRBD1
j_call: TRBJ1-1
cdr3_nt: TGTGCCACCCGTAACAGGGGGCAAACTGAAGCTTTCTTT
cdr3_aa: CATRNRGQTEAFF

v_call: TRBV28
clone_size: .
d_call: TRBD1
j_call: TRBJ1-1
cdr3_nt: TGTGCCACCGGTGCCACAGGGGGAGCTTTCTTT
cdr3_aa: CATGATGGAFF

v_call: TRBV4-1
clone_size: .
d_call: TRBD2
j_call: TRBJ2-1
cdr3_nt: TGCGCCAGCAGCCAAGGCGGGGGGGGTCACATCTACAATGAGCAGTTCTTC
cdr3_aa: CASSQGGGGHIYNEQFF

v_call: TRBV2
clone_size: .
d_call: TRBD1
j_call: TRBJ1-6
cdr3_nt: TGTGCCAGCAGCGACAGGGGGCAATCGGGGAATTCACCCCTCCACTTT
cdr3_aa: CASSDRGQSGNSPLHF

v_call: TRBV4-1
clone_size: .
d_call: TRBD1
j_call: TRBJ1-4
cdr3_nt: TGCGCCAGCAGCCAAGATACAGGGGGGCATGGTGAAAAACTGTTTTTT
cdr3_aa: CASSQDTGGHGEKLFF

v_call: TRBV19
clone_size: .
d_call: .
j_call: TRBJ2-7
cdr3_nt: TGTGCCAGTAGCCTACCGGGACACCTCTCCTACGAGCAGTACTTC
cdr3_aa: CASSLPGHLSYEQYF

v_call: TRBV24-1
clone_size: .
d_call: .
j_call: TRBJ2-1
cdr3_nt: TGTGCCACCAGTGAACCCGGGAGTCACAATGAGCAGTTCTTC
cdr3_aa: CATSEPGSHNEQFF

v_call: TRBV28
clone_size: .
d_call: .
j_call: TRBJ1-2
cdr3_nt: TGTGCCAGCAGCGCCCCGGACAGTAACTATGGCTACACCTTC
cdr3_aa: CASSAPDSNYGYTF

v_call: TRBV3-1/TRBV3-2
clone_size: once
d_call: .
j_call: TRBJ2-5
cdr3_nt: TGTGCCAGCAGCCAGGCTGGACTTGGCTTCAATCAAGAGACCCAGTACTTC
cdr3_aa: CASSQAGLGFNQETQYF

v_call: TRBV4-1
clone_size: .
d_call: .
j_call: TRBJ1-1
cdr3_nt: TGCGCCAGCAGCCAGAGGGGGTTAATGAACACTGAAGCTTTCTTT
cdr3_aa: CASSQRGLMNTEAFF

v_call: TRBV28
clone_size: few
d_call: TRBD1
j_call: TRBJ1-1
cdr3_nt: TGTGCCAGCAGCAACGGACAGGAGAGGGACACTGAAGCTTTCTTT
cdr3_aa: CASSNGQERDTEAFF

v_call: TRBV19
clone_size: .
d_call: TRBD1
j_call: TRBJ1-1
cdr3_nt: TGTGCCAGTAGTGAGTACAGGGGAATGGAAACTGAAGCTTTCTTT
cdr3_aa: CASSEYRGMETEAFF

v_call: TRBV7-2
clone_size: few
d_call: TRBD1
j_call: TRBJ2-3
cdr3_nt: TGTGCCAGCAGTTTCCGACAGGGTGGCGCAGATACGCAGTATTTT
cdr3_aa: CASSFRQGGADTQYF

v_call: TRBV7-8
clone_size: .
d_call: TRBD1
j_call: TRBJ2-1
cdr3_nt: TGTGCCAGCAGCTTAAATAGGGACAGGGGGGATGAGCAGTTCTTC
cdr3_aa: CASSLNRDRGDEQFF

v_call: TRBV5-4
clone_size: .
d_call: .
j_call: TRBJ2-3
cdr3_nt: TGTGCCAGCAGCCCCGACAGCACCACAGATACGCAGTATTTT
cdr3_aa: CASSPDSTTDTQYF

v_call: TRBV6-5
clone_size: .
d_call: .
j_call: TRBJ1-1
cdr3_nt: TGTGCCAGCCATCCACCGCGGAACACTGAAGCTTTCTTT
cdr3_aa: CASHPPRNTEAFF

v_call: TRBV29-1
clone_size: .
d_call: .
j_call: TRBJ1-1
cdr3_nt: TGCAGCGTTTCAGTACAGGGAAAGAACACTGAAGCTTTCTTT
cdr3_aa: CSVSVQGKNTEAFF

v_call: TRBV3-1/TRBV3-2
clone_size: .
d_call: .
j_call: TRBJ1-1
cdr3_nt: TGTGCCAGCAGCCAAGCCGGCCGGGGAAGCCCTGAAGCTTTCTTT
cdr3_aa: CASSQAGRGSPEAFF

v_call: TRBV5-1
clone_size: once
d_call: TRBD2
j_call: TRBJ2-3
cdr3_nt: TGCGCCAGCAGCTTCCTAGCGGGGGGGCAAGATACGCAGTATTTT
cdr3_aa: CASSFLAGGQDTQYF

v_call: TRBV9
clone_size: .
d_call: TRBD1
j_call: TRBJ1-1
cdr3_nt: TGTGCCAGCAGCGTACAGGGGGACACTGAAGCTTTCTTT
cdr3_aa: CASSVQGDTEAFF

v_call: TRBV2
clone_size: .
d_call: TRBD2
j_call: TRBJ2-5
cdr3_nt: TGTGCCAGCAAGGGGAGGAGCGGGGGGTATCAAGAGACCCAGTACTTC
cdr3_aa: CASKGRSGGYQETQYF

v_call: TRBV5-1
clone_size: .
d_call: TRBD1
j_call: TRBJ1-4
cdr3_nt: TGCGCCAGCGCTACAGGGGGCGGAAATGAAAAACTGTTTTTT
cdr3_aa: CASATGGGNEKLFF

v_call: TRBV5-1
clone_size: .
d_call: .
j_call: TRBJ1-1
cdr3_nt: TGCGCCAGCAGTCTTACAGGGTATGAAGCTTTCTTT
cdr3_aa: CASSLTGYEAFF

v_call: TRBV6-2/TRBV6-3
clone_size: .
d_call: .
j_call: TRBJ2-7
cdr3_nt: TGTGCCAGCAGTTACCCCGGACAGTCCTACGAGCAGTACTTC
cdr3_aa: CASSYPGQSYEQYF

v_call: TRBV3-1/TRBV3-2
clone_size: .
d_call: TRBD1
j_call: TRBJ2-1
cdr3_nt: TGTGCCAGCAGTCATCTTAAGGGACAGGGTGGAGGTGAGCAGTTCTTC
cdr3_aa: CASSHLKGQGGGEQFF

v_call: TRBV5-1
clone_size: few
d_call: .
j_call: TRBJ1-1
cdr3_nt: TGCGCCAGCAGCCCTAGTGATAACACTGAAGCTTTCTTT
cdr3_aa: CASSPSDNTEAFF

v_call: TRBV11-3
clone_size: .
d_call: .
j_call: TRBJ2-5
cdr3_nt: TGTGCCAGCAGCTTAACTACCGGAAAGACCCAGTACTTC
cdr3_aa: CASSLTTGKTQYF

v_call: TRBV5-1
clone_size: once
d_call: TRBD2
j_call: TRBJ2-3
cdr3_nt: TGCGCCAGCAGCTCAGGACTAGCGGGCATCGATACGCAGTATTTT
cdr3_aa: CASSSGLAGIDTQYF